The 9 T cell receptor beta chains reported below all come from one sample, sequenced in a study of T cell responses to AZD1222 COVID-19 vaccine. Data came from immunoSEQ multiplex PCR; TCRdb stores just in-frame clones and leaves some out. This sample has over 100,000 clones, with about 90% found just once. This specimen consisted of peripheral blood, obtained 28 days after the second AZD1222 dose. These receptors were obtained from an adult who received the AZD1222 COVID-19 vaccine.

CDR3 amino acids: CAWTMGGKLFF. Here the CDR3 DNA reads TGTGCCTGGACGATGGGCGGAAAACTGTTTTTT. The chain recombines TRBV30 with TRBJ1-4, with D unclear. Germline loops: CDR1 GTSNPN, CDR2 SVGIG (reference sequence). The germline V and J ends were trimmed by 4 bases and 10 bases, with 10 bases remaining between them. There are 11 residues in the CDR3.

The chain is built from TRBV7-2 and TRBJ2-7; TRBD2 aligns across 14 bases. The CDR3 is 17 residues long. Germline CDR1 reads SGHTA; CDR2 reads FQGNSA. Germline trimming cut 5 bases from V and 3 bases from J; bases unmatched to any gene: 9. CDR3 region: CASSPHPGLAGGYEQYF. CDR3 sequence (DNA): TGTGCCAGCAGCCCGCACCCTGGACTAGCGGGGGGCTACGAGCAGTACTTC.

The rearrangement uses TRBV6-2 or TRBV6-3 and TRBJ2-3; no definite D call. In germline, CDR1 is MNHEY, CDR2 SVGEGT. The V end lost 5 bases, the J end lost 0 bases, and 6 bases lay between the germline ends. CDR3 length: 13 amino acids. The CDR3 region is CASSVTSTDTQYF. The CDR3 bases are TGTGCCAGCAGTGTAACTAGCACAGATACGCAGTATTTT.

The table lists this clone with a count of one. This chain connects TRBV30 to TRBJ1-5, with no clear D. The CDR3 sequence is 13 residues long. Germline CDR1 and CDR2: GTSNPN and SVGIG (reference sequence). V was trimmed by 6 bases and J by 0 bases, leaving 9 bases between them. The CDR3 sequence is CACRWNSNQPQHF. CDR3 coding DNA: TGTGCCTGCCGTTGGAATAGCAATCAGCCCCAGCATTTT. Complete variable domain (other parts from reference TRBV30 and TRBJ1-5): SQTIHQWPATLVQPVGSPLSLECTVEGTSNPNLYWYRQAAGRGLQLLFYSVGIGQISSEVPQNLSASRPQDRQFILSSKKLLLSDSGFYLCACRWNSNQPQHFGDGTRLSIL.

This clone showed up just once. The genes are TRBV11-2 and TRBJ1-1, with D possibly being TRBD1 (5 bases). Trimming took 7 bases from V and 0 from J, leaving 12 bases between them. The V gene's germline CDR1 is SGHAT and CDR2 FQNNGV. The CDR3 is 14 residues long. The CDR3 loop is CASTLGLLNTEAFF. As DNA, the CDR3 is TGTGCCAGCACCTTGGGGCTTCTGAACACTGAAGCTTTCTTT. Combining the CDR3 with reference TRBV11-2 and TRBJ1-1 gives the whole variable domain EAGVAQSPRYKIIEKRQSVAFWCNPISGHATLYWYQQILGQGPKLLIQFQNNGVVDDSQLPKDRFSAERLKGVDSTLKIQPAKLEDSAVYLCASTLGLLNTEAFFGQGTRLTVV.

In nucleotides, the CDR3 is TGTGCCAGCAGTTTGTCCGCCGAAAAACTGTTTTTT. Encoded protein: CASSLSAEKLFF. The chain joins TRBV12-3 or TRBV12-4 to TRBJ1-4; D is ambiguous. V lost 3 bases, J lost 8 bases, and 7 bases lay in between. The CDR3 length is 12 residues.

The chain employs TRBV5-4 and TRBJ1-4; a weak D match, TRBD1 (5 bases). With 4 bases removed from V and 8 bases from J, the gap between germline ends came to 15 bases. The germline V gene has CDR1 SGHNT and CDR2 YYREEE (reference sequence). The CDR3 contains 14 residues. The CDR3, as DNA: TGTGCCAGCAGCCCCGGGGCGGAAGGGGAAAAACTGTTTTTT. Translating it yields CASSPGAEGEKLFF.

V usage is TRBV28 and J usage is TRBJ1-5; 8 positions agree with TRBD1. Trimming removed 5 bases from V and 2 bases from J; junction bases left unmatched: 5. Germline V lookup: CDR1 MDHEN, CDR2 SYDVKM. This CDR3 contains 15 residues. The CDR3 loop reads CASSPMTGGNQPQHF. CDR3 DNA: TGTGCCAGCAGTCCAATGACAGGGGGCAATCAGCCCCAGCATTTT.

The count of this clone is one. CDR3 loop: CASSVAGSSGNTIYF. The CDR3 DNA follows: TGTGCCAGCAGCGTAGCGGGTTCTTCTGGAAACACCATATATTTT. This chain uses TRBV9 with TRBJ1-3; D is unresolved. This CDR3 has 15 residues. The ends were cut back, 0 bases at V and 1 base at J, with 8 bases in the middle. Germline CDR1 and CDR2: SGDLS and YYNGEE.